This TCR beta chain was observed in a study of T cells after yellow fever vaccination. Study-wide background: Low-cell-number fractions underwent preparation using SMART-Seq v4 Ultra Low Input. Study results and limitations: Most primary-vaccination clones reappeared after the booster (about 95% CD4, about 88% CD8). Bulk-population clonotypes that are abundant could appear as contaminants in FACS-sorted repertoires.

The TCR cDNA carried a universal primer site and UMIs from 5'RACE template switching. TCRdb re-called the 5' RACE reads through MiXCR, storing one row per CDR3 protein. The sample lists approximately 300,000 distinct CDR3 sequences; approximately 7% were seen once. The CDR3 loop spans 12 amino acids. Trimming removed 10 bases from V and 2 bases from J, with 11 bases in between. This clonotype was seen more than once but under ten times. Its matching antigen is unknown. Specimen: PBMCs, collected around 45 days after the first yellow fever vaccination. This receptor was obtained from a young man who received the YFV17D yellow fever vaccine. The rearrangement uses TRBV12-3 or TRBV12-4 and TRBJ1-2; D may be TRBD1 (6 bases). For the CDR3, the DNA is TGTGCCACTACAACAGGGAACTATGGCTACACCTTC. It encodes CATTTGNYGYTF.